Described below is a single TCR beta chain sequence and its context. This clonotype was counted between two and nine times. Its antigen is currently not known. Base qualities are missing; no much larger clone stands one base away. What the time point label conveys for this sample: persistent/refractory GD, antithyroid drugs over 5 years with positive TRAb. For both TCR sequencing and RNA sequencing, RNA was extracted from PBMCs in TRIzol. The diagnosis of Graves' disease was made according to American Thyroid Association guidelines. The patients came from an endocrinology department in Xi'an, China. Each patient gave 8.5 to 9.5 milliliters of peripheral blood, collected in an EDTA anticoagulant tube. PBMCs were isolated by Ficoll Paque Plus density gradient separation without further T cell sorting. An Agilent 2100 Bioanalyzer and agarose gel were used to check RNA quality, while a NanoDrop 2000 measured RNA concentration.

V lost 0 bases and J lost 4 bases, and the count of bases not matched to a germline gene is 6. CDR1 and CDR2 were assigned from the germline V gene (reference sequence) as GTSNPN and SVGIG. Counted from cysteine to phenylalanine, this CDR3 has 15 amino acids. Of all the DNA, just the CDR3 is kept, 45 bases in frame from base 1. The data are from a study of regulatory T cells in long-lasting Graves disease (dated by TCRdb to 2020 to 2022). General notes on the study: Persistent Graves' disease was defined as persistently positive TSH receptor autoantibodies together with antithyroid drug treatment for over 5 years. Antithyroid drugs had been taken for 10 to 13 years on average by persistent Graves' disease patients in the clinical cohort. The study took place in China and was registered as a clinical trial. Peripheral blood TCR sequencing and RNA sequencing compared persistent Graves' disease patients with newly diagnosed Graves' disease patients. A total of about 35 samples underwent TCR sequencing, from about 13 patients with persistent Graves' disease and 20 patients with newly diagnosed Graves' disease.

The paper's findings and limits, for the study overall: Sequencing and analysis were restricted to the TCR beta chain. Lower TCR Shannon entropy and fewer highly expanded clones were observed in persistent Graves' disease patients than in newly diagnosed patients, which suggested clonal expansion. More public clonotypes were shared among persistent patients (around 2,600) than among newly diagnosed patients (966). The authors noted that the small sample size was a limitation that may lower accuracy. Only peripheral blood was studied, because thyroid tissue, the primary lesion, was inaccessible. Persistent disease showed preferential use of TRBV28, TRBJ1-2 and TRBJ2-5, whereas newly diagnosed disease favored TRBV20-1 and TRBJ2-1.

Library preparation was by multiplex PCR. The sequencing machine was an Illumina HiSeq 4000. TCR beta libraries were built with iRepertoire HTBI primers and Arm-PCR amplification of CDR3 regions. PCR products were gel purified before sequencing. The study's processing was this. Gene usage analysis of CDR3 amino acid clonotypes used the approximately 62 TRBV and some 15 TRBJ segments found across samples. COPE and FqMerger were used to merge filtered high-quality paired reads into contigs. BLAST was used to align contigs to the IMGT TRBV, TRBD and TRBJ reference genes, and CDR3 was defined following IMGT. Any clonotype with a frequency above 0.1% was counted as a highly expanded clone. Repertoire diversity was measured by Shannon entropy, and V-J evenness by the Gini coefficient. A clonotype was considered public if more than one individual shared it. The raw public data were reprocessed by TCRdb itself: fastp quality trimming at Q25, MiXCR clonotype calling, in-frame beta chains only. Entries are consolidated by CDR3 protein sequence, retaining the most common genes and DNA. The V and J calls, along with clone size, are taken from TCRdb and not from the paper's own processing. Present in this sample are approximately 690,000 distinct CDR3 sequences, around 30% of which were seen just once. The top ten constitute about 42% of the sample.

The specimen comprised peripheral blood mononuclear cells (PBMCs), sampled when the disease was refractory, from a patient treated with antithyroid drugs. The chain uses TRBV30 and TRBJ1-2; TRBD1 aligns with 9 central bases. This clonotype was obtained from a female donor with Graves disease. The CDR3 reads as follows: CAWSVRTGVVYGYTF. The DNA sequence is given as TGTGCCTGGAGTGTGAGGACAGGGGTCGTCTATGGCTACACCTTC. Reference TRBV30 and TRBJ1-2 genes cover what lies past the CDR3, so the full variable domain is SQTIHQWPATLVQPVGSPLSLECTVEGTSNPNLYWYRQAAGRGLQLLFYSVGIGQISSEVPQNLSASRPQDRQFILSSKKLLLSDSGFYLCAWSVRTGVVYGYTFGSGTRLTVV.